This note documents a single TCR beta chain sequence. Building the TCR beta libraries relied on iRepertoire HTBI primers, and CDR3 regions underwent Arm-PCR. One entry per CDR3 protein, called by TCRdb with MiXCR from the multiplex PCR reads. This sample has about 400,000 distinct CDR3 sequences; roughly a sixth occur once, and the top ten carry about a fifth. The record originates from a study of regulatory T cells in long-lasting Graves disease. The time point: newly diagnosed GD, antithyroid drugs for less than 3 months. Following extraction of RNA from PBMCs, that RNA was used to make the TCR library. The sequenced sample was peripheral blood mononuclear cells (PBMCs), obtained at new diagnosis, from a patient treated with antithyroid drugs. The origin of this receptor is a female donor with Graves disease.

Here the CDR3 reads CASSGQGDVGELFF. The CDR3 nucleotides are TGTGCCTCGTCGGGGCAGGGGGATGTCGGGGAGCTGTTTTTT. V and J are TRBV6-1 and TRBJ2-2; 7 bases are a match to TRBD1. With V trimmed by 11 bases and J by 7 bases, 13 bases remained unmatched. Germline V lookup: CDR1 MNHNS, CDR2 SASEGT. This CDR3 region has 14 residues.